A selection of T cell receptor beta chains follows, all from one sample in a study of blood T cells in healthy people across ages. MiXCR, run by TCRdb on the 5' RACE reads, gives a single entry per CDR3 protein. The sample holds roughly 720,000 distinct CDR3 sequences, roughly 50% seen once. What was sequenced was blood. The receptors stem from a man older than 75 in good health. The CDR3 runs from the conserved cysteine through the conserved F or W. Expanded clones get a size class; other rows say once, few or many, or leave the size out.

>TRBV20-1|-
CSATSRSSGNTIYF
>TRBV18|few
CASSPLAEGTTEAFF
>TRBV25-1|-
CASSRGQWGSYEQYF
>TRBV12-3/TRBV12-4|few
CASRGTGSRWYRYAYF
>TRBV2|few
CASGRDEQYF
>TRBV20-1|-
CSASAVDTQYF
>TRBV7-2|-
CASSPGTRLETQYF
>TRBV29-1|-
CSVEGGGDEQYF
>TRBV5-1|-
CASSTDRRPSGANVLTF
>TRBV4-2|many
CASSQGHPSYQETQYF
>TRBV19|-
CASTPVGTVNEKLFF
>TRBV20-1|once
CSAARGDTGELFF
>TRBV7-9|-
CASSSTDRGRSNQPQHF
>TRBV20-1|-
CSATNSNQPQHF
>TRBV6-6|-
CASRDPGGSNEQFF
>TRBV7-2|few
CASSPDRLYGYTF
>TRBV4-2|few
CASSQVRAGGETQYF
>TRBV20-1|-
CSATLQGAAGEQYF
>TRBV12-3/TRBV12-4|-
CASSFRVRGVETQYF
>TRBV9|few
CASSVDPATNEKLFF
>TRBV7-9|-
CASSSTVPRSNEQFF
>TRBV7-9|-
CASSPRVGAGMVYNEQFF
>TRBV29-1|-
CSVGHVRQEIQYF
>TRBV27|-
CASSSGGRASYNEQFF
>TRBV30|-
CAWRSTGGNYGYTF
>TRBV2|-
CASSVGISRRATMWETQYF
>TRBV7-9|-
CASSLDGYPNINEQFF
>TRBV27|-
CASSPKDGPYGYTF
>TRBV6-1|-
CASRAGLLGYTF
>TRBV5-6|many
CASSLTGQNQPQHF
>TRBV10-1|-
CASSEFRVGGTGELFF
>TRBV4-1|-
CASSQETGVTYGYTF
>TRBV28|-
CASSLQLRAGPLSYEQYF
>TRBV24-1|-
CATSNANSYEQYF
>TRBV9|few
CASSPFSGNIQYF
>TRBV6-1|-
CASSASGAIYEQYF
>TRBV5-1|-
CASSLGSSGGVSYNEQFF
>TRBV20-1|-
CSARDRKSGYTF
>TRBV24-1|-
CATSPGVSGIDEQFF
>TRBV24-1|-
CATSGRGEPYGYTF
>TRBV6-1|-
CASSGGQRYNSPLHF
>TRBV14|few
CASSLWTSGSSYEQFF
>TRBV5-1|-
CASSLRTASYNEQYF
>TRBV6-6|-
CASRKQGDGTEAFF
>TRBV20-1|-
CSASLAFF
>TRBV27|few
CASRLSGADTQYF
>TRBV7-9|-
CASRGQGLYQPQHF
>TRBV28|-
CASSLAGEVGTDTQYF
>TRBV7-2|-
CASSLARSSNEQFF
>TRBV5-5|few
CASSLGAMLGNEQFF
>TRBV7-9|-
CASSNTPLTYNEQFF